One sample yielded the 12 T cell receptor beta chains listed below, sequenced in a study of vaccination effects on CD4 cells after COVID-19. Antigens of these TCRs are unknown. This table comes from immunoSEQ multiplex PCR, and its TCRdb copy is limited to in-frame clones, with some not included. Of roughly 56,000 clones in the sample, approximately 73% are singletons; the top ten hold roughly 1.2%. Using viral peptide pools, the ViraFEST assay grew out antigen-specific CD4+ T cells prior to sequencing. Researchers isolated CD4+ T cells once approximately ten days of culture had elapsed. Each participant received a vaccine that was either BNT162b2 or mRNA-1273, given as two doses. The sample here was CD4+ T cells from PBMCs cultured with HCoV-229E spike peptides, taken after COVID-19 vaccination. The receptors come from a human donor who received a COVID-19 vaccine.

The CDR3: CASSLGRVYEQYV. Written as DNA, the CDR3 is TGTGCCAGCAGTCTCGGCAGGGTGTACGAGCAGTACGTC. The chain combines TRBV7-8 with TRBJ2-7; TRBD1 is a possible D gene (5 bases). This CDR3 spans 13 amino acids. Trimming shortened V by 6 bases and J by 4 bases, and 13 bases separated the two germline ends. Germline lookup yields CDR1 SGHVS and CDR2 FQNEAQ.

The chain is built from TRBV2 and TRBJ1-2; D perhaps matches TRBD1 (5 bases). Germline values: CDR1 SNHLY, CDR2 FYNNEI. The CDR3 has 15 amino acids. Trimming removed 6 bases from V and 0 bases from J, with 14 bases in between. CDR3 sequence (DNA): TGTGCCAGCAGGAGCTTGAGAGGGGCTAACTATGGCTACACCTTC. Protein product: CASRSLRGANYGYTF.

The V and J genes are TRBV2 and TRBJ1-4, with 8 bases that match TRBD1. After removal of 6 bases from V and 8 bases from J, the junction contained 14 bases not matched to a gene. Per germline, CDR1 SNHLY and CDR2 FYNNEI. The CDR3 consists of 16 residues. In DNA, the CDR3 is TGTGCCAGCAGAAAAAACCCCGGGGCAGGGGGCGAAAAACTGTTTTTT. It yields the protein CASRKNPGAGGEKLFF.

There are a few counts of this clone. The CDR3 here is CASSQGWGVQETQYF. The CDR3 DNA sequence: TGTGCCAGCAGCCAAGGCTGGGGAGTCCAAGAGACCCAGTACTTC. The gene calls are TRBV14 and TRBJ2-5; a possible D gene is TRBD2 (5 bases). Germline V lookup: CDR1 SGHDN, CDR2 FVKESK. V lost 1 base and J 1 base, leaving 10 bases between the germline ends. The CDR3 totals 15 residues.

The V and J genes are TRBV9 and TRBJ2-3, with a tentative D call TRBD2 (6 bases). The CDR3 totals 15 residues. The V gene lost 4 bases and the J gene lost 6 bases, with 18 bases spanning the gap. The germline V gene encodes CDR1 SGDLS and CDR2 YYNGEE. The CDR3 bases are TGTGCCAGCAGCCCGGGAGCAGGCCAACGGGATACGCAGTATTTT. This codes for CASSPGAGQRDTQYF.

The rearrangement joins TRBV6-5 to TRBJ1-3; D not certain. CDR3 length equals 14 residues. The germline V gene has CDR1 MNHEY and CDR2 SVGAGI. V lost 2 bases and J 0 bases, leaving 5 bases between the germline ends. The CDR3 DNA sequence: TGTGCCAGCAGTTACGGATTCTCTGGAAACACCATATATTTT. As protein: CASSYGFSGNTIYF.

This clone occurred once. This sequence joins TRBV28 and TRBJ2-2, with D unclear. CDR1 is MDHEN and CDR2 is SYDVKM in the germline V gene. The germline V and J ends were trimmed by 6 bases and 3 bases, with 5 bases remaining between them. The CDR3 is 12 residues long. As DNA, the CDR3 is TGTGCCAGCAGACGGGACACCGGGGAGCTGTTTTTT. Encoded protein: CASRRDTGELFF. Supplemented by reference TRBV28 and TRBJ2-2, the full variable domain reads DVKVTQSSRYLVKRTGEKVFLECVQDMDHENMFWYRQDPGLGLRLIYFSYDVKMKEKGDIPEGYSVSREKKERFSLILESASTNQTSMYLCASRRDTGELFFGEGSRLTVL.

In this sample, this clone turned up a few times. CDR3 protein: CAISDPGTPQGTEAFF. DNA of the CDR3: TGTGCCATCAGTGATCCCGGGACACCTCAGGGCACTGAAGCTTTCTTT. The chain links TRBV10-3 to TRBJ1-1; a possible D gene is TRBD1 (6 bases). Germline CDR1 and CDR2: ENHRY and SYGVKD. The CDR3 consists of 16 residues. Trimming shortened V by 3 bases and J by 4 bases, and 18 bases separated the two germline ends.

The rearrangement links TRBV7-9 to TRBJ1-1; 8 nucleotides match TRBD1. J gave up 5 bases and V 5 bases, and 10 bases lay outside the gene matches. This CDR3 is 15 amino acids long. The germline CDR1 and CDR2 sequences are SEHNR and FQNEAQ (reference sequence). DNA for the CDR3: TGTGCCAGCAGCCGATGGACAGGGAGATGGACTGAAGCTTTCTTT. It is translated as CASSRWTGRWTEAFF.

The chain uses TRBV19 and TRBJ2-3; 9 bases are a match to TRBD1. J was trimmed by 1 base and V by 4 bases; bases with no gene match: 6. Germline CDR1 reads LNHDA; CDR2 reads SQIVND (reference sequence). CDR3 size: 16 residues. In DNA form, the CDR3 reads TGTGCCAGTAGTACTCGGACAGGGGACCGCACAGATACGCAGTATTTT. Translated, it gives CASSTRTGDRTDTQYF.

The chain links TRBV7-9 to TRBJ1-3; D is possibly TRBD1 (5 bases). Germline loops: CDR1 SEHNR, CDR2 FQNEAQ (reference sequence). The length of the CDR3 is 17 residues. The V end was cut by 4 bases, the J end by 0 bases, with 16 bases between. The chain's CDR3 is CASSWPRDLGSGNTIYF. The DNA of the CDR3 is TGTGCCAGCAGCTGGCCTCGGGACCTTGGCTCTGGAAACACCATATATTTT.

The J gene is TRBJ2-1, the V gene TRBV19; 10 bases line up with TRBD1. The CDR3 has 15 amino acids. In germline, CDR1 is LNHDA, CDR2 SQIVND (reference sequence). With V trimmed by 10 bases and J by 6 bases, 12 bases remained unmatched. The CDR3 sequence: CATKQPGQGTNEQFF. CDR3 sequence (DNA): TGTGCCACCAAACAACCGGGACAGGGGACCAATGAGCAGTTCTTC.